This T cell receptor (beta chain) derives from a study of CD8+ T cells in alopecia areata (dated by TCRdb to between 2017 and 2018). As for the study more broadly: Skin from C3H/HeJ donors with spontaneous alopecia (6-12 months old) was grafted onto female C3H/HeJ recipients that were roughly 6-11 weeks old. TCRbeta CDR3 regions were amplified by immunoSEQ multiplex PCR with 35 Vbeta forward and 13 Jbeta reverse primers. To study T cell clonal expansion in alopecia areata, the researchers applied high-throughput TCRbeta sequencing to both the C3H/HeJ mouse model and human patients. Clonality in the scalp was compared among normal scalp (n=4), patchy alopecia areata scalp (n=8), and alopecia totalis/universalis scalp (n=8). On the human side, TCRbeta sequencing was run on scalp tissue and on sorted CD4+ and CD8+ peripheral blood T cells from healthy controls and from alopecia areata patients with either patchy or totalis/universalis disease. RNA was obtained with the PAXgene miRNA kit for fixed scalp, the miRNeasy kit for PBMCs, and the RNeasy kit for mouse skin. Summary of the overall study and its limitations: Compared with normal scalp, lesional scalp, particularly in alopecia totalis/universalis, had higher clonality and more expanded CD8+ clones, which suggests antigenic drive. Resident alphabeta T cells in normal human skin are also sequenced, complicating scalp TCR repertoire analysis, unlike mouse skin dominated by gammadelta T cells. Shared TCR sequences between patients were less evident than in mice, which may be partly attributable to HLA diversity in the patient population.

Notes on this clone: The clone's antigen remains unknown. For this mouse receptor, gene names and germline sequences are murine. The CDR3 end lies 4 residues beyond the end of the read and is filled in from the germline J gene.

This specimen's time point label, per the study, means: mouse skin 6 weeks after grafting, around onset of hair loss. To track clonal expansion, skin biopsies were taken from mouse graft recipients at grafting and at 3 and 6 weeks after grafting. The library came from the immunoSEQ multiplex PCR assay. RNA was extracted from all samples and reverse transcribed into cDNA, which served as template for TCR sequencing. SuperScript III was used for first-strand cDNA synthesis, primed with a 2:1 mix of oligo-dT and random hexamers. A synthetic immune receptor repertoire was used to measure amplification bias, and any remaining bias was corrected computationally. Libraries were sequenced on Illumina HiSeq using 60 bp reads that covered the CDR3 and were read from J toward V. As for the authors' bioinformatics: Raw reads were preprocessed to remove errors, and CDR3 was defined by IMGT conventions from the conserved cysteine to phenylalanine. Clonality was computed by normalizing Shannon entropy by log2 of the number of productive unique TCRs and subtracting the result from 1. Whether each scalp clone was CD4 or CD8 was inferred by checking scalp TCRbeta sequences against the CD4 and CD8 repertoires from sorted blood. TCRdb retrieved this table from immuneACCESS and kept in-frame rearrangements only. Not all clones are present; in checked studies, unresolved V genes account for under half, and no reason is known for the remainder. V and J calls and clone size are as listed in that table; D and trimming were resolved from the DNA. This sample has roughly 2,000 clones in the table, none counted a single time. Around 29% of the sample is taken by the ten largest.

From the germline V gene, CDR1 is NSHNY and CDR2 is SYGAGN. Taken from cysteine to phenylalanine, the CDR3 has 14 residues. The DNA has 30 bases, all within the CDR3, and is read from base 1. The junction shows trimming of 5 bases on V and 3 bases on J, and the gene matches do not reach 4 bases of it. The sequence is built from TRBV13-1 and TRBJ2-5; a stretch of 9 junction bases matches TRBD2. This TCR derives from a C3H/HeJ mouse with alopecia areata. This strain of mice has MHC haplotype H2-k. The source material was skin, sampled at week 6. The CDR3 region reads CASSPTGGQDTQYF. The part of the CDR3 DNA that was read is TGTGCCAGCAGCCCGACTGGGGGTCAAGAC.